The present T cell receptor (beta chain) was sequenced within a study of identifying expanded T cells in peripheral blood. Study-level points and caveats: Technical replicates showed approximately 1.2 changed clones; roughly two weeks around 15; four weeks 19.

During the collection period, no donor immune events like infections were recorded. In this sample, this clone turned up a few times. Its antigen is still unknown. Germline assignment: CDR1 MGHRA and CDR2 YSYEKL. Trimming took 1 base from V and 3 from J, leaving 10 bases between them. The CDR3 has 15 amino acids. TCRdb's table, derived via immunoSEQ multiplex PCR, lists solely in-frame clones and lacks some. The profile shows around 120,000 clones, more than 85% of them singletons. Sequencing used blood. This sequence originates from a person aged 18-70 years in good health. The chain links TRBV4-1 to TRBJ1-5; perhaps TRBD1 as D (6 bases). The CDR3, as DNA: TGCGCCAGCAGCCAAGGAGACAGGCCCAATCAGCCCCAGCATTTT. Translating gives CASSQGDRPNQPQHF.